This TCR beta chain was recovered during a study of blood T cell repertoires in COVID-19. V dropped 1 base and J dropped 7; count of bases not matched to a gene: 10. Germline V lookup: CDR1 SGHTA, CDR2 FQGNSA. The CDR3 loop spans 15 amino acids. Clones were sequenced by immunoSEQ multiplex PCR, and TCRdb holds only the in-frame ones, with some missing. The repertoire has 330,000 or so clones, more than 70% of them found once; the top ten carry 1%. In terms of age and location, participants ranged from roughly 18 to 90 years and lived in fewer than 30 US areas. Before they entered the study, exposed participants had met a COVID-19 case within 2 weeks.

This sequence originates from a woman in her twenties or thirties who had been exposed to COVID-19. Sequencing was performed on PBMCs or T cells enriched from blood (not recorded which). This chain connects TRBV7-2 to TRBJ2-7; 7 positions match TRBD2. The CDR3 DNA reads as TGTGCCAGCAGCTTAGAGAGCGGGGCGGCTAAGGAGCAGTACTTC. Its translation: CASSLESGAAKEQYF.